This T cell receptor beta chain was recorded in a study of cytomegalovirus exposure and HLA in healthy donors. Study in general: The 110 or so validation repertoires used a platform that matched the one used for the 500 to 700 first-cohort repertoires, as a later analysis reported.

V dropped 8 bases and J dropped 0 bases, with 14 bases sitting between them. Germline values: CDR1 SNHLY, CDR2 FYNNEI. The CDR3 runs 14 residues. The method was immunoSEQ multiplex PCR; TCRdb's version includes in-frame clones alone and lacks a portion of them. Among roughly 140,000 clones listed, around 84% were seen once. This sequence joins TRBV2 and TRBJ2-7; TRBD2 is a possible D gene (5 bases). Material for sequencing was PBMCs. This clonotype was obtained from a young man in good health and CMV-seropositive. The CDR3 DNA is TGTGCCAGCGGTCGGGATTCGGACTCCTACGAGCAGTACTTC. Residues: CASGRDSDSYEQYF.